Listed below are T cell receptor beta chains from one sample, sequenced in a study of T cell responses to AZD1222 COVID-19 vaccine. Only in-frame clones appear in the TCRdb table, and some are missing; sequencing was by immunoSEQ multiplex PCR. The data show hundreds of thousands of clones, with about 94% seen just once and 0.55% held by the top ten. The sample consisted of peripheral blood, taken 28 days after the second AZD1222 dose. These receptors were obtained from an adult who received the AZD1222 COVID-19 vaccine. The CDR3 runs from the conserved cysteine through the conserved F or W.

TRBJ1-5 | TRBV2 | CASRSDRQGNQPQHF
TRBJ2-1 | TRBV4-2 | CASSQEAWDEQFF
TRBJ1-2 | TRBV6-1 | CASSEGSTNYGYTF
TRBJ1-4 | TRBV19 | CASSIGTNYNEKLFF
TRBJ1-1 | TRBV6-5 | CATRDREIAFF
TRBJ1-5 | TRBV10-3 | CATGTDNQPQHF
TRBJ1-1 | TRBV7-9 | CASVGPRGGVDFF
TRBJ1-5 | TRBV2 | CAIQGAGQPQHF
TRBJ2-5 | TRBV28 | CASSLMTGEETQYF
TRBJ1-5 | TRBV7-2 | CASSLGRRGWGQPQHF
TRBJ2-2 | TRBV11-1 | CASSLGEGSTGELFF
TRBJ2-7 | TRBV11-2 | CASSLGPGYEQYF
TRBJ1-1 | TRBV18 | CASSPSGLNPRNTEAFF
TRBJ1-1 | TRBV28 | CASMSLPNTEAFF
TRBJ2-1 | TRBV6-2/TRBV6-3 | CASSYTRDSWDEQFF
TRBJ1-2 | TRBV5-4 | CASSYGQEVIYGYTF
TRBJ1-1 | TRBV9 | CASASGGTEAFF
TRBJ1-5 | TRBV9 | CASSVGRESNQPQHF
TRBJ2-7 | TRBV5-1 | CASSLEGTSGVIDF
TRBJ2-1 | TRBV19 | CASKESLAGGYEQFF
TRBJ1-1 | TRBV28 | CASSYPWTGEGDTEAFF
TRBJ1-5 | TRBV2 | CASRSGTGVSQPQHF
TRBJ2-7 | TRBV4-2 | CASSQGHYEQYF
TRBJ2-7 | TRBV10-3 | CAISESQGTYEQYF
TRBJ1-2 | TRBV28 | CASSLSAGPTNYGYTF
TRBJ1-3 | TRBV3-1/TRBV3-2 | CASSHQGVNTIYF
TRBJ1-5 | TRBV19 | CASAPGPRGPQHF
TRBJ2-3 | TRBV7-2 | CASSLDSPWTDTQYF
TRBJ1-1 | TRBV20-1 | CSASVGGPVNTEAFF
TRBJ1-5 | TRBV21-1 | CAKTPPTGRNQPQHF
TRBJ2-7 | TRBV11-2 | CASSPEWGVGYEQYF
TRBJ1-1 | TRBV3-1/TRBV3-2 | CAVARIGENTEAFF
TRBJ1-5 | TRBV6-1 | CASRDSGLFQPQHF
TRBJ2-1 | TRBV10-3 | CAISESILRGNSYNEQFF
TRBJ1-6 | TRBV7-6 | CASSLESRDRPSPLHF
TRBJ2-1 | TRBV28 | CASTLSGDRAAYNEQFF
TRBJ1-5 | TRBV6-5 | CASSYGGNQPQHF
TRBJ1-5 | TRBV15 | CATSTDNDQPQHF
TRBJ2-7 | TRBV28 | CASSFPGALYEQYF
TRBJ1-5 | TRBV5-1 | CASSPDGTGQPQHF
TRBJ2-2 | TRBV7-3 | CASSEGQGPNTGELFF
TRBJ1-2 | TRBV6-5 | CASSKTGNYGYTF
TRBJ2-6 | TRBV5-4 | CASSPTGTGANVLTF
TRBJ1-2 | TRBV4-1 | CASSRGTNYGYTF
TRBJ2-7 | TRBV6-5 | CASRTGTGIYEQYF